This paragraph reports one T cell receptor beta chain. The antigen is not known. Sequencing used cDNA as its template, made by extracting RNA and reverse transcribing it. The repertoire was sequenced with immunoSEQ multiplex PCR; TCRdb's copy has only in-frame clones and lacks some. Of 75,000 to 80,000 clones listed, 60% to 70% were seen once; the top ten hold 20% to 30%. This entry comes from a study of CD8+ T cells in alopecia areata. As to treatment: oral pan-JAK inhibitor, 5-10 mg twice daily. Cell sorting was applied to PBMCs, and CD4+ and CD8+ T cells were collected. Study conclusions and caveats: Since there was just one nonresponder, nobody can yet say how baseline CD8+ expansion ties to response. Many expanded lesional clones persisted in scalp and blood during tofacitinib.

CDR1 is SGHDT, CDR2 YYEEEE, per germline. This CDR3 has 15 amino acids. The ends lost 4 bases at V and 4 bases at J; junction bases unmatched: 9. This chain links TRBV5-6 with TRBJ2-3; 7 bases agree with TRBD1. The sequence was obtained from a human donor with alopecia areata. Sequencing was performed on CD8+ T cells sorted from blood, taken at week 24, from a patient treated with tofacitinib. The CDR3, as DNA: TGTGCCAGCAGCCTAGACAGGGCAGTCGCAGATACGCAGTATTTT. Encoded protein: CASSLDRAVADTQYF.